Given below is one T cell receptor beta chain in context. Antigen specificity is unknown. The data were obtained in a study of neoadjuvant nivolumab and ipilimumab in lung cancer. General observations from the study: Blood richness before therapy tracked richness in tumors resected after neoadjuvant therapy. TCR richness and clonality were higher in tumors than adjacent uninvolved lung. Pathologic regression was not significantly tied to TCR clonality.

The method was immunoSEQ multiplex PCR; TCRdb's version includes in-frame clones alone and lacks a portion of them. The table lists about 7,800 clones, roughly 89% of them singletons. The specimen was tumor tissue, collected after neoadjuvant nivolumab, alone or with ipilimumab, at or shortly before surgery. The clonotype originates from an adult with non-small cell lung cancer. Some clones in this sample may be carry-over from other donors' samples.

The CDR3 region is CASSTVELGNTIYF. CDR3 nucleotides: TGTGCCAGCAGTACGGTGGAACTTGGAAACACCATATATTTT. V is TRBV6-5 and J is TRBJ1-3; D uncertain. In germline, CDR1 is MNHEY, CDR2 SVGAGI. The CDR3 loop spans 14 amino acids. V shed 5 bases and J shed 3 bases, with 11 bases lying between them.